This T cell receptor beta chain was identified during a study of OX40 agonist ivuxolimab in advanced cancers. On the study more broadly: Those treated in dose escalation had hepatocellular carcinoma, melanoma, renal cell cancer or head and neck cancer.

Per germline, CDR1 MDHEN and CDR2 SYDVKM. The CDR3 runs to 19 residues. Trimming took 1 base from V and 3 from J; bases not matched to a gene: 10. The table came from immunoSEQ multiplex PCR; TCRdb's copy has only in-frame clones and leaves some out. The data contain 65,000 to 75,000 clones, 82% of them singletons. The sequenced sample was CD4+ or CD8+ T cells sorted from blood, obtained in a trial of the OX40 agonist ivuxolimab. The chain combines TRBV28 with TRBJ1-6, with 9 nucleotides matching TRBD1. The sequence was collected from an adult with an advanced solid tumor such as melanoma, head and neck, liver or kidney cancer. CDR3 nucleotide sequence: TGTGCCAGCAGTTTATCCGGCGCCGGGACAGGGTACTATAATTCACCCCTCCACTTT. This codes for CASSLSGAGTGYYNSPLHF.